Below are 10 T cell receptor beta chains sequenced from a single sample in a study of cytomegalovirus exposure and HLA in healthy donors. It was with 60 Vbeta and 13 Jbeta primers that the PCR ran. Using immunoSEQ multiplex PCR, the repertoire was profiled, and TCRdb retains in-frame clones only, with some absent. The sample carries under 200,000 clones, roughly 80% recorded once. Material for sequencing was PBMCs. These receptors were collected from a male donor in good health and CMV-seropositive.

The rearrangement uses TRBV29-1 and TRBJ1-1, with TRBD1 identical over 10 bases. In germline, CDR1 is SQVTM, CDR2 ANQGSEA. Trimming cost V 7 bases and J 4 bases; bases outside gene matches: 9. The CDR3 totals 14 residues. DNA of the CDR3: TGCAGCGGGGACAGGGGAGGTTCGGGCACTGAAGCTTTCTTT. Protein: CSGDRGGSGTEAFF.

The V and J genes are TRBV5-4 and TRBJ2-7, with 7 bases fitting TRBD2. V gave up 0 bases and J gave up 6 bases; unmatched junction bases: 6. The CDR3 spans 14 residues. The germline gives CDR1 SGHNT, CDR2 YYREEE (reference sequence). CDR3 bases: TGTGCCAGCAGCTTGGGGACTAGTTCTCTCGAGCAGTACTTC. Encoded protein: CASSLGTSSLEQYF.

CDR3 residues: CASSLQTTNEKLFF. The CDR3 DNA reads TGTGCCAGCAGCTTACAGACAACTAATGAAAAACTGTTTTTT. The chain carries TRBV7-9 and TRBJ1-4, with D unresolved. This CDR3 has 14 amino acids. V was trimmed by 2 bases and J by 0 bases, leaving 4 bases between them. Germline V CDR1 and CDR2: SEHNR, FQNEAQ (reference sequence). Full variable domain (rest looked up from reference TRBV7-9 and TRBJ1-4): DTGVSQNPRHKITKRGQNVTFRCDPISEHNRLYWYRQTLGQGPEFLTYFQNEAQLEKSRLLSDRFSAERPKGSFSTLEIQRTEQGDSAMYLCASSLQTTNEKLFFGSGTQLSVL.

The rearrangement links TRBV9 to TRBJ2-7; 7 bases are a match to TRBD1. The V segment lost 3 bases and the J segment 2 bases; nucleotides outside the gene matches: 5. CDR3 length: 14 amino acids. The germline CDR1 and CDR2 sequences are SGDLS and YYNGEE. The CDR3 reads CASSATGNTYEQYF. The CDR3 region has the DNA TGTGCCAGCAGCGCGACAGGGAATACCTACGAGCAGTACTTC.

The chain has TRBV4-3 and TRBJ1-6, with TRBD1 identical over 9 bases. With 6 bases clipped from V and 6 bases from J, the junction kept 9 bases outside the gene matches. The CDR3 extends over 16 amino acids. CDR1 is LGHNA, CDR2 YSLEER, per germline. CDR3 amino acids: CASSRTGGESNSPLHF. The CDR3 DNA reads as TGCGCCAGCAGTCGAACAGGGGGCGAAAGTAATTCACCCCTCCACTTT.

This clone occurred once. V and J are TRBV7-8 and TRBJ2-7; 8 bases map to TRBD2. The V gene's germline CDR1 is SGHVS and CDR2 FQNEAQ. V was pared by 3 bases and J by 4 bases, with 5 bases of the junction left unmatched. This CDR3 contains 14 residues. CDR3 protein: CASSFGPGGYEQYF. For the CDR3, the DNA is TGTGCCAGCAGCTTTGGACCGGGGGGGTACGAGCAGTACTTC.

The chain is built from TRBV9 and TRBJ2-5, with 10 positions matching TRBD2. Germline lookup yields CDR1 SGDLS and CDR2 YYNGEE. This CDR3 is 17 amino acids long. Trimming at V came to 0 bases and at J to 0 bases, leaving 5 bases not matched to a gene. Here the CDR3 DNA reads TGTGCCAGCAGCGTAGCGGAGCGGGGGGGCGACCAAGAGACCCAGTACTTC. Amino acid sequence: CASSVAERGGDQETQYF. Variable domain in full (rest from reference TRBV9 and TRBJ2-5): DSGVTQTPKHLITATGQRVTLRCSPRSGDLSVYWYQQSLDQGLQFLIQYYNGEERAKGNILERFSAQQFPDLHSELNLSSLELGDSALYFCASSVAERGGDQETQYFGPGTRLLVL.

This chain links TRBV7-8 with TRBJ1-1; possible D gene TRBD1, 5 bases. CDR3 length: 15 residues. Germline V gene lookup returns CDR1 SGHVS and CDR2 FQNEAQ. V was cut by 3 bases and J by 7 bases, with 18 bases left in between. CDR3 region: CASSFGYDRIGEAFF. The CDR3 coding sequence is TGTGCCAGCAGCTTTGGCTATGACAGAATCGGTGAAGCTTTCTTT. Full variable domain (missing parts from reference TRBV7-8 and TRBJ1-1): GAGVSQSPRYKVAKRGQDVALRCDPISGHVSLFWYQQALGQGPEFLTYFQNEAQLDKSGLPSDRFFAERPEGSVSTLKIQRTQQEDSAVYLCASSFGYDRIGEAFFGQGTRLTVV.

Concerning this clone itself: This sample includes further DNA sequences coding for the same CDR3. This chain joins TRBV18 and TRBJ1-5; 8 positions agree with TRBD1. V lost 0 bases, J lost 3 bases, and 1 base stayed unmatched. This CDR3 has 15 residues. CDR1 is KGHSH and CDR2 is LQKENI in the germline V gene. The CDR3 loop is CASSPPGQDNQPQHF. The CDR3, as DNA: TGTGCCAGCTCACCACCGGGACAGGACAATCAGCCCCAGCATTTT.

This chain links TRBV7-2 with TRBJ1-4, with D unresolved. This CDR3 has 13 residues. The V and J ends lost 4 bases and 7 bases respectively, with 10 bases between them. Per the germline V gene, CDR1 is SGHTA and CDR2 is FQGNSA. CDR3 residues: CASSSPEVEKLFF. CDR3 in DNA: TGTGCCAGCAGCTCCCCGGAGGTTGAAAAACTGTTTTTT.